This TCR beta chain was identified in a study of cytomegalovirus exposure and HLA in healthy donors. As regards this clone: Its antigen is not identified.

Researchers ran the PCR with 60 Vbeta and 13 Jbeta primers. The data were produced by immunoSEQ multiplex PCR, yet TCRdb's version contains in-frame clones alone and is incomplete. The top ten clones hold approximately 2% of a sample with about 160,000 clones, more than 80% of them seen once. Overall study findings and caveats: Rates of TCR association differed by HLA locus in a later analysis, with DRB1 highest and HLA-C lowest.

The CDR3 length is 18 residues. Germline V lookup: CDR1 SGHRS, CDR2 YFSETQ. V was pared by 2 bases and J by 2 bases, with 21 bases between. The chain has TRBV5-1 and TRBJ2-3; the D gene is possibly TRBD2 (5 bases). Sequenced: PBMCs. The clonotype originates from a young woman in good health and CMV-seronegative. The CDR3 DNA reads as TGCGCCAGCAGCTTACACTATGGCGCAGGAGGTTTCACAGATACGCAGTATTTT. This encodes CASSLHYGAGGFTDTQYF.